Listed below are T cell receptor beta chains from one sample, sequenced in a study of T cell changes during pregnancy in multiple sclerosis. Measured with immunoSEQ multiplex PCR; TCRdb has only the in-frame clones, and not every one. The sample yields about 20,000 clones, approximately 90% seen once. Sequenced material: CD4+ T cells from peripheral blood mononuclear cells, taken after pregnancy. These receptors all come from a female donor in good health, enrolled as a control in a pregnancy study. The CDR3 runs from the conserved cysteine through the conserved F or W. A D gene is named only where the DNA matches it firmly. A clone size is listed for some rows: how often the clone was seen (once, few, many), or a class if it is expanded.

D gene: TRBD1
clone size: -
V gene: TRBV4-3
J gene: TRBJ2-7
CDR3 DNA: TGCGCCAGCAGCCAAGGAACACAGGGGGCTTACGAGCAGTACTTC
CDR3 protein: CASSQGTQGAYEQYF

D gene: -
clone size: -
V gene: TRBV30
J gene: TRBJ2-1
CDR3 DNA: TGTGCCTGGAGTCCAGCGGCCTCCTACAATGAGCAGTTCTTC
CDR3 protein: CAWSPAASYNEQFF

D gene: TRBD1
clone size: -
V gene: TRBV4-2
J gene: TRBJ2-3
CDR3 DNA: TGTGCCAGCAGCCAAGTTTCGGGGGGACAGGGGTGGGAGTCGAGTACGCAGTATTTT
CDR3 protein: CASSQVSGGQGWESSTQYF

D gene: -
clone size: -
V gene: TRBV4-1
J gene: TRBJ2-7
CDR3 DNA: TGCGCCAGCAGCCTTGAGGGGGTTACAGTCGAGCAGTACTTC
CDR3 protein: CASSLEGVTVEQYF

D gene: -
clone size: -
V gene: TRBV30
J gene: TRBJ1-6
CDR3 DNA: TGTGCCTGGAGTCTCGCCAGTTCACCCCTCCACTTT
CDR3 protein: CAWSLASSPLHF

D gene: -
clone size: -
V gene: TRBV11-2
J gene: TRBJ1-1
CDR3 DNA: TGTGCCAGCAGACCTTTGAGGACTGAAGCTTTCTTT
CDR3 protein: CASRPLRTEAFF

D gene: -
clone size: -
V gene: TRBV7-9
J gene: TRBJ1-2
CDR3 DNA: TGTGCCAGCAGCTTAGAACAGGGTCCTCACACCTTC
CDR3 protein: CASSLEQGPHTF

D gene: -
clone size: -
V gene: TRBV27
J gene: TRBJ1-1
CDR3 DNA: TGTGCCAGCATTCGCTGGGGGGGAACTGAAGCTTTCTTT
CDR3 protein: CASIRWGGTEAFF

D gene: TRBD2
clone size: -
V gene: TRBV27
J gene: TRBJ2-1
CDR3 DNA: TGTGCCAGCAGCCCGGGGGGGGTAGAGGTCTGGAACAATGAGCAGTTCTTC
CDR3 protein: CASSPGGVEVWNNEQFF

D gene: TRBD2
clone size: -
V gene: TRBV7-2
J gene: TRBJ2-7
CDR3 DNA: TGTGCCAGCAGCTTGTGGCGGGGGGGTGTCGACGAGCAGTACTTC
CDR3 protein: CASSLWRGGVDEQYF

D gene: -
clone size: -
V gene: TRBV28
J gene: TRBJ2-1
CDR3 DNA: TGTGCCAGCAGTTTTTCTCCCTTGGGCCTCTTGTTCTTC
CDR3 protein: CASSFSPLGLLFF

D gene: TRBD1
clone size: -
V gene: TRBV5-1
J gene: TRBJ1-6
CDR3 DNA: TGCGCCAGCAGCGTGGGACAGGGGGTTAATTCACCCCTCCACTTT
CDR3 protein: CASSVGQGVNSPLHF

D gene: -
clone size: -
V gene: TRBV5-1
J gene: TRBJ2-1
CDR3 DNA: TGCGCCAGCAGCTTGGTAGGGGAGGAGGAGCAGTTCTTC
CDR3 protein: CASSLVGEEEQFF

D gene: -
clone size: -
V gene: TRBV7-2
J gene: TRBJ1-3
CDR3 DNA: TGTGCCAGCAGCTCGATGGGAGGGCCTGGAAACACCATATATTTT
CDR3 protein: CASSSMGGPGNTIYF

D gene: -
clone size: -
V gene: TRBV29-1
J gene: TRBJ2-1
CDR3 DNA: TGCAGCGTTGAGGAGGATCCGGGAGCGAGTTACAATGAGCAGTTCTTC
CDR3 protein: CSVEEDPGASYNEQFF

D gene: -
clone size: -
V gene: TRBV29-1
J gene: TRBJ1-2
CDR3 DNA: TGCAGCGTTGAGGTTAGTCTCGGCTATGGCTACACCTTC
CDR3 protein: CSVEVSLGYGYTF

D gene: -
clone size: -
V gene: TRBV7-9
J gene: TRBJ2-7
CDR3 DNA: TGTGCCAGCAGCCCGGGGTTCAGCACCTACGAGCAGTACTTC
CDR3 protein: CASSPGFSTYEQYF

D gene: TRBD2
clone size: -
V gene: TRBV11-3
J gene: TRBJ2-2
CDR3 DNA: TGTGCCAGCAGCCACCACCTAGCGGGCGTCGGGGAGCTGTTTTTT
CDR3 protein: CASSHHLAGVGELFF

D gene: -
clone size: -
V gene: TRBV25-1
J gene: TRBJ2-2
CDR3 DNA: TGTGCCAGCGGTCGATATCACAGGGTGTCAAGGGCCGGGGAGCTGTTTTTT
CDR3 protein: CASGRYHRVSRAGELFF

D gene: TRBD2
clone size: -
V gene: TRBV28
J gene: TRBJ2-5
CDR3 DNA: TGTGCCAGCAGTATCAGTCTAGCGGGGGTTTCGCTGGGGACCCAGTACTTC
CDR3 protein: CASSISLAGVSLGTQYF

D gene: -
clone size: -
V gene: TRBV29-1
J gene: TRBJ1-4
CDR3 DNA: TGCAGTGCTAACAGTAATGAAAAACTGTTTTTT
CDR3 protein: CSANSNEKLFF

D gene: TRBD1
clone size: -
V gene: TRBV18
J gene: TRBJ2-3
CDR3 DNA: TGTGCCAGCTCACCGGACAGGGCCAGCACAGATACGCAGTATTTT
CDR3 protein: CASSPDRASTDTQYF

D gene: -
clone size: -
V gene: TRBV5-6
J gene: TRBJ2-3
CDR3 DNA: TGTGCCAGCGGCTCGGGCGGGCCGAGCAGGGATACGCAGTATTTT
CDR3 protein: CASGSGGPSRDTQYF

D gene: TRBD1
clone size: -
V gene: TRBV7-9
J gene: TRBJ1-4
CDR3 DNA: TGTGCCAGCAGAGTAGGACAGGGCCCAAATGAAAAACTGTTTTTT
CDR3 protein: CASRVGQGPNEKLFF

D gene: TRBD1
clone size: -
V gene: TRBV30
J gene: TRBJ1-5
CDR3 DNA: TGTGCCTGGAGTCCCAAGACCTGGACAGGGGGTCAGCCCCAGCATTTT
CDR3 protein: CAWSPKTWTGGQPQHF

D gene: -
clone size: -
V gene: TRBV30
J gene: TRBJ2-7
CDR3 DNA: TGTGCCTGGAGTCGGATGGGGGGTCCCTACGAGCAGTACTTC
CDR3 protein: CAWSRMGGPYEQYF

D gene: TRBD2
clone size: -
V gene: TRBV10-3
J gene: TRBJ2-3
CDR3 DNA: TGTGCCATCAGGGCCGGGACAGGACTAGCGGGAGCTACCGGGACAGATACGCAGTATTTT
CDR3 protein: CAIRAGTGLAGATGTDTQYF

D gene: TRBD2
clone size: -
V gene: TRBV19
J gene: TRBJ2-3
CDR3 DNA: TGTGCCAGTAGTCTTACTAGCGGGGGAAACGGTGGGACAGATACGCAGTATTTT
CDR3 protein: CASSLTSGGNGGTDTQYF

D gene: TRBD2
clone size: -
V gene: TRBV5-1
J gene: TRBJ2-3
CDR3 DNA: TGCGCCAGCAGCTTGCGGCTAGCGGGGGGCCTTAGCACAGATACGCAGTATTTT
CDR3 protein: CASSLRLAGGLSTDTQYF

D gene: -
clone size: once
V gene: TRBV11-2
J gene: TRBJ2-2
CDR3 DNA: TGTGCCAGCAGCTTAATGTCCGGGTTGAACACCGGGGAGCTGTTTTTT
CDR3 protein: CASSLMSGLNTGELFF

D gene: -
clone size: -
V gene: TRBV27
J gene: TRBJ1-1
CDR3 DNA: TGTGCCAGCAGTTTATCGGGAGGGGGGTACACTGAAGCTTTCTTT
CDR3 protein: CASSLSGGGYTEAFF

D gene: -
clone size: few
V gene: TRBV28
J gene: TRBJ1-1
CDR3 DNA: TGTGCCAGCAGGAGAAGCATCGGGGGAAACACTGAAGCTTTCTTT
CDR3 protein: CASRRSIGGNTEAFF

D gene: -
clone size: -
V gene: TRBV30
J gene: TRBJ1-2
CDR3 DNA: TGTGCCTGGAGTGTACTTGCTATGAATGGCTACACCTTC
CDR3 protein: CAWSVLAMNGYTF

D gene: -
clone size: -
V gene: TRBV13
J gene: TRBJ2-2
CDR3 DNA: TGTGCCAGCAGACTGGGGCCCGGGGAGCTGTTTTTT
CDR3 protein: CASRLGPGELFF

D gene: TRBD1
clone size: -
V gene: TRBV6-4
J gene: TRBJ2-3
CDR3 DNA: TGTGCCAGCAGTGACTCCTGGGACAGGGTTCACCCAGATACGCAGTATTTT
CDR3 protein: CASSDSWDRVHPDTQYF

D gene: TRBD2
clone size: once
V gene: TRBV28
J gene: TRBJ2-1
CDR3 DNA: TGTGCCAGCAGTTTACTAGCGGGAGGGTTTGAGCAGTTCTTC
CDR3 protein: CASSLLAGGFEQFF

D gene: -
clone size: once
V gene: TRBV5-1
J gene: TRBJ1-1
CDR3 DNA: TGCGCCAGCAGCTTGGGAACGGGGTCTGGTAGAGCTTTCTTT
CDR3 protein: CASSLGTGSGRAFF

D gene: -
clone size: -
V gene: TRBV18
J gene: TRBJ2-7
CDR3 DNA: TGTGCCAGCTCACCACCCGGACAGCTCGCCTACGAGCAGTACTTC
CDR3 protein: CASSPPGQLAYEQYF

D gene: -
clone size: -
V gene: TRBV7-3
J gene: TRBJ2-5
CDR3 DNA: TGTGCCAGCAGCCCCACCGGGACAAGTGGGGAGACCCAGTACTTC
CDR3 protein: CASSPTGTSGETQYF

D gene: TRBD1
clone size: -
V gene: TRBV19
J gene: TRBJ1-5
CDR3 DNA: TGTGCCAGTAGGCTCGGACAGGGGTATCAGCCCCAGCATTTT
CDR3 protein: CASRLGQGYQPQHF

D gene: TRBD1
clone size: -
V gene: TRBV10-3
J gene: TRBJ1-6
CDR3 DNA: TGTGCCACATACCAGGGGGCTGGCTCACCCCTCCACTTT
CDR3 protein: CATYQGAGSPLHF

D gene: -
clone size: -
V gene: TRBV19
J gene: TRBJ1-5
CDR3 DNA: TGTGCCAGTAGTAGGTTGTCGAGTAATCAGCCCCAGCATTTT
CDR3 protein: CASSRLSSNQPQHF

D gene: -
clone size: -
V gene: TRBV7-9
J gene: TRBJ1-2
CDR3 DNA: TGTGCCAGCAGCTTAGCGGAGCCGAGACAGAGCTATGGCTACACCTTC
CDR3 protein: CASSLAEPRQSYGYTF

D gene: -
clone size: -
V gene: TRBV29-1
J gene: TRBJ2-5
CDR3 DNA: TGCAGCGTCTGGACAGGAGGGCAAGAGACCCAGTACTTC
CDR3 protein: CSVWTGGQETQYF

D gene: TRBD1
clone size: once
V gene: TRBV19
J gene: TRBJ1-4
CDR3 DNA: TGTGCCAGTAGGGACAGGGGAAGGGGCAGAAATGAAAAACTGTTTTTT
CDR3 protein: CASRDRGRGRNEKLFF

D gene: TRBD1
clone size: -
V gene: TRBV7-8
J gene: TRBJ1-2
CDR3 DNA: TGTGCCAGCAGCTTAGCTCTGGACAGGGCCTTC
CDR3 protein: CASSLALDRAF

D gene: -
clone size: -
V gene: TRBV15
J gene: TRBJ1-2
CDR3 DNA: TGTGCCACCAGCAGAGATCGGCAGGGCTCTAACTATGGCTACACCTTC
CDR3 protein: CATSRDRQGSNYGYTF

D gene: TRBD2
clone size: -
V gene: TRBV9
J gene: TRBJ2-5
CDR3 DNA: TGTGCCAGCAGCGGAGTTAGCGGGGGGGGCGGGACCCAGTACTTC
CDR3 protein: CASSGVSGGGGTQYF

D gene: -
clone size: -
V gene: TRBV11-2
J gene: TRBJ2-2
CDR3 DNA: TGTGCCAGCAGCTTAGTAGGGCTTAGCGGGAACACCGGGGAGCTGTTTTTT
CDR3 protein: CASSLVGLSGNTGELFF

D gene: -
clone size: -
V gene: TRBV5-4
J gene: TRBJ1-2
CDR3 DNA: TGTGCCAGCAGCCCCGTAGGGGGGGCGGACTATGGCTACACCTTC
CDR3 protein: CASSPVGGADYGYTF

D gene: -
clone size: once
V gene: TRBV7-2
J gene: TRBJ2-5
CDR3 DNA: TGTGCCAGCAGCCGCGGGAAAAAAGAGACCCAGTACTTC
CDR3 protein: CASSRGKKETQYF

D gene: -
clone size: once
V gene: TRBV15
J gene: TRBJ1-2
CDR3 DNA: TGTGCCACCAGCAGAGAGAGGGGGGGGCAGAACTATGGCTACACCTTC
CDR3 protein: CATSRERGGQNYGYTF

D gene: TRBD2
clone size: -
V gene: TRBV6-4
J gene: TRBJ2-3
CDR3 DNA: TGTGCCAGCAGTGTCGGCCCGACTAGCATGGATACGCAGTATTTT
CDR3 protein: CASSVGPTSMDTQYF

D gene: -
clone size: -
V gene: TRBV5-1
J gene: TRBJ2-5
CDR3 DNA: TGCGCCAGCAGCTTAGGGACAAAAGAGACCCAGTACTTC
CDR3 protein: CASSLGTKETQYF

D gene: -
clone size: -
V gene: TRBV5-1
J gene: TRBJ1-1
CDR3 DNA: TGCGCCAGCAGCCTCGGACAACCTCAGTCGGAAGCTTTCTTT
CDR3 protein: CASSLGQPQSEAFF

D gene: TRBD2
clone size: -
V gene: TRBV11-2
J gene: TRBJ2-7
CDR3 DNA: TGTGCCAGCAGCTTAGGCGGACTAGCGGGAGTGGACGAGCAGTACTTC
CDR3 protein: CASSLGGLAGVDEQYF

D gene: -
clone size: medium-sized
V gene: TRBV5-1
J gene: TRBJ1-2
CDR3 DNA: TGCGCCAGCAGGGACAGTATAGGGAACGGCTACACCTTC
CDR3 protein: CASRDSIGNGYTF

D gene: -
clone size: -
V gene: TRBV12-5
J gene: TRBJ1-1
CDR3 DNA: TGTGCTAGTGGGCCCCGGGGTTTAGCTTTCTTT
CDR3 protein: CASGPRGLAFF

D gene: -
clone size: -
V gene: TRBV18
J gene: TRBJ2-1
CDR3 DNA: TGTGCCAGCTCACCCCCCGGGTCCGATGAGCAGTTCTTC
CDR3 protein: CASSPPGSDEQFF